A single T cell receptor beta chain is shown here with its context. This record comes from a study of T-cell reconstitution after alpha-beta-depleted transplantation in children. The germline gives CDR1 SEHNR, CDR2 FQNEAQ (reference sequence). V was trimmed by 5 bases and J by 4 bases, leaving 14 bases between them. This CDR3 comprises 14 residues. During its preparation, the TCRbeta library received unique molecular identifiers. TCRdb analysed the PCR reads with MiXCR anew, one entry per CDR3 protein. The sample has approximately 350,000 distinct CDR3 sequences, 13% seen once. Material: PBMCs, obtained from the stem cell graft. V usage is TRBV7-9 and J usage is TRBJ1-1; D remains unclear. The TCR originated in a human donor who donated a stem cell graft to a child with Fanconi anemia. CDR3 region: CASSEDGSGTEAFF. CDR3 nucleotide sequence: TGTGCCAGCAGCGAGGACGGTTCGGGCACTGAAGCTTTCTTT.